Following are 5 T cell receptor beta chains from one sample sequenced in a study of shared clonotypes between healthy human individuals. Libraries were prepared by immunoSEQ multiplex PCR; TCRdb keeps only in-frame clonotypes and omits some of them. The sample records around 1.1 million clones, 77% being singletons. The sequencing input was memory CD4+ T cells from PBMCs. Stated subset: CD45RA-negative fraction. These receptor sequences come from a man aged 18-30 years in good health. Some clones in this sample may be carry-over from other donors' samples.

The genes are TRBV13 and TRBJ1-3, with 8 bases lining up with TRBD1. Germline CDR1 is PRHDT and CDR2 is FYEKMQ (reference sequence). Unmatched junction bases numbered 5, after V lost 5 bases and J lost 5 bases. The CDR3 contains 14 residues. The CDR3 loop is CASSVNRGRNTIYF. The CDR3 DNA reads TGTGCCAGCAGCGTAAACAGGGGGAGAAACACCATATATTTT. Complete variable domain (other parts from reference TRBV13 and TRBJ1-3): AAGVIQSPRHLIKEKRETATLKCYPIPRHDTVYWYQQGPGQDPQFLISFYEKMQSDKGSIPDRFSAQQFSDYHSELNMSSLELGDSALYFCASSVNRGRNTIYFGEGSWLTVV.

V usage is TRBV9 and J usage is TRBJ2-1; a weak D match, TRBD2 (5 bases). The V gene lost 3 bases and the J gene lost 2 bases, with 12 bases spanning the gap. The CDR3 has 15 amino acids. Germline CDR1 is SGDLS and CDR2 is YYNGEE. This CDR3 reads CASSDRTLPYNEQFF. CDR3 bases: TGTGCCAGCAGCGATCGGACTCTTCCCTACAATGAGCAGTTCTTC.

The V and J genes are TRBV14 and TRBJ2-5; D call uncertain. TRBJ2-7 explains the end of the DNA better; the J call may be wrong. The CDR3 totals 13 residues. Germline CDR1 SGHDN, CDR2 FVKESK. CDR3 DNA: TGTGCCAGCAGCCAGACAAATTCCTACGAGCAGTACTTC. Amino acid sequence: CASSQTNSYEQYF.

The genes are TRBV7-3 and TRBJ2-3, with 9 nucleotides matching TRBD2. J lost 1 base, V lost 5 bases, and 10 bases had no gene match. The CDR3 length is 17 residues. Germline CDR1 is SGHTA and CDR2 is FQGTGA. The CDR3: CASSKLNEREGTDTQYF. The CDR3 DNA follows: TGTGCCAGCAGCAAACTTAACGAGCGGGAGGGCACAGATACGCAGTATTTT.

The chain couples TRBV6-5 to TRBJ2-3; 7 bases map to TRBD1. Germline V gene lookup returns CDR1 MNHEY and CDR2 SVGAGI. The junction had 6 bases not matched to a gene; V was cut back by 6 bases and J by 3 bases. CDR3 length equals 14 residues. The CDR3 DNA sequence: TGTGCCAGCAGCCCGACAGGGACAACAGATACGCAGTATTTT. Translated, it gives CASSPTGTTDTQYF.